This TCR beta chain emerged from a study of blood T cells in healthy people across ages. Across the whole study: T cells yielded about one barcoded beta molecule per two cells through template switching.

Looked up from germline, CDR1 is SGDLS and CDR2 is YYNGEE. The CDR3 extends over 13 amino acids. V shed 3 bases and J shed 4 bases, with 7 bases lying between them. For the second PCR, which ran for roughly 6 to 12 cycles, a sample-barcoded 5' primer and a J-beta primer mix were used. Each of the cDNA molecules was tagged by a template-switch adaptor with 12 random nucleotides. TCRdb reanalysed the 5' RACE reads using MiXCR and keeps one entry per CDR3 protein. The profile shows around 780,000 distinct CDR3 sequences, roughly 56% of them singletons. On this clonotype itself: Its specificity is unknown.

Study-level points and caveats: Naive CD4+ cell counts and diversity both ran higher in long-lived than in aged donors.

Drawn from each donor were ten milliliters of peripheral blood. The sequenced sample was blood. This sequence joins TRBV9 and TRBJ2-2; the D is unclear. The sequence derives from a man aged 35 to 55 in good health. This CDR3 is CASSAWGTGELFF. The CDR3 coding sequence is TGTGCCAGCAGCGCTTGGGGCACCGGGGAGCTGTTTTTT.